This TCR beta chain was captured by sequencing in a study of glioma-infiltrating T cells. Turning to the study itself: Before surgery, glioma patients received dexamethasone for at most six days. Study-wide points: Tissue-blood divergence was below expectation in non-neoplastic patients, above in gliomas.

This clonotype has ten or more counts. Antigen: not known. Amplification of TCR alpha and beta CDR3 regions from RNA used iRepertoire nested multiplex PCR. Tissue mRNA or PBMC total RNA, about 85-400 ng, went into one-step reverse transcription and amplification. TCRdb recomputed calls from the multiplex PCR reads with MiXCR, one row per CDR3 protein. The sample consists of 300,000 to 450,000 distinct CDR3 sequences, 41% of them appearing once. The germline V gene encodes CDR1 MDHEN and CDR2 SYDVKM. V shed 7 bases and J shed 6 bases, with 19 bases lying between them. This CDR3 spans 15 amino acids. This TCR came from a human donor with low-grade glioma or glioblastoma, undergoing nonglioma brain surgery, or in good health (not recorded which). Material for sequencing was glioma tissue, nonneoplastic brain tissue, or PBMCs (not recorded which). The rearrangement uses TRBV28 and TRBJ1-5, with D possibly TRBD1 on 6 matching bases. CDR3 loop: CASTPGEGGLQPQHF. The CDR3 nucleotides are TGTGCCAGCACGCCTGGGGAGGGGGGCCTTCAGCCCCAGCATTTT.